The sequence of this T cell receptor (beta chain) was determined in a study of neurological immune-mediated disorders (dated by TCRdb to the late 2010s). Broadly, across the study: Peripheral blood TCR-beta repertoires from HTLV-I-associated myelopathy (HAM/TSP) patients, multiple sclerosis patients and healthy controls were compared by UMI-based sequencing. The cohort comprised some 71 subjects: roughly 15 HAM/TSP patients, around 35 multiple sclerosis patients and around 20 healthy controls. The 95 to 120 TCR-beta libraries covered PBMC samples along with longitudinal samples, technical triplicates, and paired sorted CD4+ and CD8+ T-cell subsets. Study-wide findings and limitations: The highest TCR clonal expansion was observed in HAM/TSP patients, whereas the lowest was observed in MS patients, even when compared with healthy controls. No identical CDR3 amino acid sequences were found to be shared among expanded clones across subjects, suggesting that TCR-beta repertoires were private in all groups.

CDR1 and CDR2 are drawn from the germline V gene: MDHEN, SYDVKM. The cysteine opens and the phenylalanine closes a CDR3 of 15 amino acids. Only the CDR3 region is kept as DNA, spanning 45 bases read in frame from base 1. A distance of 9 bases separates the germline ends of V and J, which lose 2 bases and 4 bases respectively. The table lists this clonotype with many counts. The antigen it binds to is not known. Per-base quality was not reported, and no clone a single base away is much larger than it. The healthy controls were volunteers from blood banks in Maryland, USA. Libraries from unsorted PBMCs were made from 2 million PBMCs kept in RNAlater at -80 degrees C until RNA extraction. Peripheral blood was subjected to Ficoll-Hypaque density gradient centrifugation to isolate PBMCs, which were then cryopreserved in liquid nitrogen. cDNA synthesis used template-switch 5'RACE with a primer carrying a 10-nucleotide random unique molecular identifier tagging each TCR transcript. Every sequencing run yielded over 170 million TCR-beta sequences covering 15-18 subjects. Total RNA was extracted with the RNeasy kit. TCR-beta VDJ regions were amplified with primers for the TCR constant region and the 5'RACE anchor, using the KAPA Real-time Library Amplification kit. A first PCR added sample indexes and Illumina adaptors, and a second PCR then raised library yield. After purification with Ampure beads, the TCR product of roughly 650 bp was size-selected on a 2% E-gel SizeSelection system. Before pooling, library quality was checked on a Bioanalyzer, concentration was measured with Qubit, and libraries were quantified with the Kapa Library Quantification kit. An Illumina HiSeq 2500 was used to sequence the libraries paired-end at 2 x 150 bp. To increase sequence diversity, roughly 24-32% phiX was spiked into each library pool. As for the authors' bioinformatics: The UMI-based MiGEC pipeline processed quality-filtered reads and removed over 80% of raw TCR sequences during error correction. IMGT germline references were used for aligning VDJ genes, and each clonotype was defined as a unique CDR3 amino acid sequence together with its V-J genes. VDJtools evaluated clonal expansion, Shannon diversity and CDR3 relatedness (CalcPairwiseDistances, ClusterSamples); CLCbio workbench built phylogenetic trees. A clone was classed as expanded if it had 8 or more unique UMIs, a cutoff based on coefficient-of-variation modelling across technical triplicates. TCRdb reanalyzed the raw reads on its own, using fastp at Q25 for trimming and MiXCR for clone calling, and kept in-frame beta chains. Each CDR3 protein gets just one entry, which takes the most common genes and DNA from the rows behind it. TCRdb's processing, not the authors', yielded these V and J calls. Across this sample there are around 83,000 distinct CDR3 sequences, with roughly 13% seen only once. Roughly 7% of the sample lies in the top ten.

The rearrangement combines TRBV28 with TRBJ2-6; too little of a D gene remains to name it. The sequencing input was PBMCs. The TCR originated in a woman aged 45 to 65 in good health. The CDR3 region reads CASSLRGPGANVLTF. The DNA is TGTGCCAGCAGTTTACGTGGACCCGGGGCCAACGTCCTGACTTTC.